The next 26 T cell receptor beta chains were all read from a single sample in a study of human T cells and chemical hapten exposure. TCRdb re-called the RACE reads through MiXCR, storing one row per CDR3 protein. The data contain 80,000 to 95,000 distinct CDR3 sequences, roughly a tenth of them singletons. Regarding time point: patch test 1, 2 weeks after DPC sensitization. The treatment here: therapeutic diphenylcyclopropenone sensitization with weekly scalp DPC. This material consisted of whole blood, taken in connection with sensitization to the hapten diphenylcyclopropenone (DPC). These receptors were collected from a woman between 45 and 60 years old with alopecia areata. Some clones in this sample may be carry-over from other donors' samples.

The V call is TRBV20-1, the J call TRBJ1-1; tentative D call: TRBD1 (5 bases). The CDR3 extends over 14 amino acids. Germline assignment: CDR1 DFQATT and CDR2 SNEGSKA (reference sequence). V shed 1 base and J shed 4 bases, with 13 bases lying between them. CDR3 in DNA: TGCAGTGCTAGAGTCTGGGGGAGGAGCACTGAAGCTTTCTTT. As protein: CSARVWGRSTEAFF.

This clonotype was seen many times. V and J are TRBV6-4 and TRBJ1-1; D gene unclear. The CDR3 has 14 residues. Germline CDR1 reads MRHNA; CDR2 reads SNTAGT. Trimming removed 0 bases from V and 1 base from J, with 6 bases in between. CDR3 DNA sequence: TGTGCCAGCAGTGACTCGAATCGGAACACTGAAGCTTTCTTT. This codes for CASSDSNRNTEAFF.

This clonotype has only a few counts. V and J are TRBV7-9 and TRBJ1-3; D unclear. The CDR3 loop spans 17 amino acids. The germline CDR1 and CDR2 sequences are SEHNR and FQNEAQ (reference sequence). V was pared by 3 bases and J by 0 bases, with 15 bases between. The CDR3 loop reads CASSFSGSVFSGNTIYF. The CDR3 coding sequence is TGTGCCAGCAGCTTTTCGGGGTCAGTGTTCTCTGGAAACACCATATATTTT.

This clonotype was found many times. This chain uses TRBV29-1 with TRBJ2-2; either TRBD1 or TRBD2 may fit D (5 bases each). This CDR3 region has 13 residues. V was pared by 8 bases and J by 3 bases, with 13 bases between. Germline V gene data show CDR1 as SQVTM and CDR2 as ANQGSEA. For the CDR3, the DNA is TGCAGCTCCCGGGACGGCGACACCGGGGAGCTGTTTTTT. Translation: CSSRDGDTGELFF.

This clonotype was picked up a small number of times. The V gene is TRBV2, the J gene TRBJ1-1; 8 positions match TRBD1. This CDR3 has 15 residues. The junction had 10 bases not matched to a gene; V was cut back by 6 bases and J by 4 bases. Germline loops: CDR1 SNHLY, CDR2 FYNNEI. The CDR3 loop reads CASSPRQGPLTEAFF. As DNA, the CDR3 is TGTGCCAGCAGCCCAAGACAGGGGCCCCTCACTGAAGCTTTCTTT.

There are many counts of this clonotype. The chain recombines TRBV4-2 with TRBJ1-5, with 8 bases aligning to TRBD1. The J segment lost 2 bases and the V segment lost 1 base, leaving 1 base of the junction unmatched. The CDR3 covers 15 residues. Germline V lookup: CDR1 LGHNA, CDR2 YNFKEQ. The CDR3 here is CASSQGQGRNQPQHF. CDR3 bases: TGTGCCAGCAGCCAAGGACAGGGGCGCAATCAGCCCCAGCATTTT.

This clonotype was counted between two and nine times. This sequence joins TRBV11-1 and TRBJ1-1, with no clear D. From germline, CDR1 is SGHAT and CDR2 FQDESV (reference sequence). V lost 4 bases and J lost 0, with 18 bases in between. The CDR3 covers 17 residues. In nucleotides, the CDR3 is TGTGCCAGCAGCTATTTTGCTGTTGGGATAATGAACACTGAAGCTTTCTTT. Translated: CASSYFAVGIMNTEAFF.

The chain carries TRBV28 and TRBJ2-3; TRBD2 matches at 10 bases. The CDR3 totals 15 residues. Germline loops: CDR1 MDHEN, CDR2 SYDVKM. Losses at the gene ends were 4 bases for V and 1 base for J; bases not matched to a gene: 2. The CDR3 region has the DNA TGTGCCAGCAGTTCTGGGACTAGCGGCACAGATACGCAGTATTTT. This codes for CASSSGTSGTDTQYF.

Here the CDR3 reads CASSLRPGAETQYF. The CDR3 nucleotides are TGTGCCAGCAGCCTCCGGCCCGGGGCGGAGACCCAGTACTTC. This rearrangement joins TRBV6-6 to TRBJ2-5, with D perhaps TRBD1 or TRBD2 (5 bases each). V was pared by 6 bases and J by 5 bases, with 16 bases between. The CDR3 is 14 residues long. CDR1 and CDR2 (germline): MNHNY, SVGAGI (reference sequence).

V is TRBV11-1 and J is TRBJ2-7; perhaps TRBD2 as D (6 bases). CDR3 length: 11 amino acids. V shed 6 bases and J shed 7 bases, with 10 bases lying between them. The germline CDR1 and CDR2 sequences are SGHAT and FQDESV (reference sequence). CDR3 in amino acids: CASRRGKEQYF. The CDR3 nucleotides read TGTGCCAGCAGGCGGGGTAAGGAGCAGTACTTC.

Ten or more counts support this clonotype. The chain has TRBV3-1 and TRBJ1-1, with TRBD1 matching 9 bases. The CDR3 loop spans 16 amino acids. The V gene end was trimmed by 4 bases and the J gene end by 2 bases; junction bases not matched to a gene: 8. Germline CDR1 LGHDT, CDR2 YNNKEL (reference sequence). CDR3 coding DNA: TGTGCCAGCAGCCGAAATCCGGGACAGGGAAACACTGAAGCTTTCTTT. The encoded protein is CASSRNPGQGNTEAFF.

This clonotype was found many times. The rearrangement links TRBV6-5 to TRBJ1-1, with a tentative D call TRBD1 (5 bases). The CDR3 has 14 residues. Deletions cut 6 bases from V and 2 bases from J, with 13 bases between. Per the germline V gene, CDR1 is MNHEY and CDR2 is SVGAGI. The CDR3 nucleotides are TGTGCCAGCAGCAGCCCGGGGGTTAACACTGAAGCTTTCTTT. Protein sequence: CASSSPGVNTEAFF.

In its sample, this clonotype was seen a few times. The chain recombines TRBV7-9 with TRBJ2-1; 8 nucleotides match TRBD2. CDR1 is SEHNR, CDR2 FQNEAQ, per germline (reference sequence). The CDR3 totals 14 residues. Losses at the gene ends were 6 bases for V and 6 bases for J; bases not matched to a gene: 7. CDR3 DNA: TGTGCCAGCAGGACTAGCGTGGGGACCAATGAGCAGTTCTTC. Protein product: CASRTSVGTNEQFF.

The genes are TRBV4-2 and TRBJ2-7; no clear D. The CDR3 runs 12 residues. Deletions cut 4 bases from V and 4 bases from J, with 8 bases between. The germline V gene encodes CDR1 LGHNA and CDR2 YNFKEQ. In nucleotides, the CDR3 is TGTGCCAGCAGCCCTCCCGGTTACGAGCAGTACTTC. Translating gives CASSPPGYEQYF.

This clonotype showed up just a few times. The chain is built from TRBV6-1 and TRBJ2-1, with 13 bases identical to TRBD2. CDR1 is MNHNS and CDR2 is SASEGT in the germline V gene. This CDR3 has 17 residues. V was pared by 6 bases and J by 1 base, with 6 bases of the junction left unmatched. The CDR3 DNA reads TGTGCCAGCAGACGGACTAGCGGGAGTGGGTCCTACAATGAGCAGTTCTTC. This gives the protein CASRRTSGSGSYNEQFF.

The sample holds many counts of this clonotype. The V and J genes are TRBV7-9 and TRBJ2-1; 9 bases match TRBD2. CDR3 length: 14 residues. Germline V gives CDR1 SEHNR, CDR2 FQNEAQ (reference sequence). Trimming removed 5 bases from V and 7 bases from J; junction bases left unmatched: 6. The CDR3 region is CASSGSGRTNEQFF. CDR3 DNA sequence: TGTGCCAGCAGCGGTAGCGGGAGAACGAATGAGCAGTTCTTC.

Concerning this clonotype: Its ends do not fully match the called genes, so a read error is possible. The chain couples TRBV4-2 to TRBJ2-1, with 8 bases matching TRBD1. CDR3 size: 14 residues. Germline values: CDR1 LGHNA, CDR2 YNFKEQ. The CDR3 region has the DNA TGTGCCAGCAGCCAAGTGACAGGGGTAAATGAGCGGTTCTTC. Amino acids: CASSQVTGVNERFF.

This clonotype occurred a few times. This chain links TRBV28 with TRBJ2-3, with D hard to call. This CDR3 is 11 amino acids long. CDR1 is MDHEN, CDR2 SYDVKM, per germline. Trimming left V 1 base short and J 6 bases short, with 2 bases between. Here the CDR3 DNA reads TGTGCCAGCAGTTTATACGATACGCAGTATTTT. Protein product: CASSLYDTQYF. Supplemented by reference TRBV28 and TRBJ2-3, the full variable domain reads DVKVTQSSRYLVKRTGEKVFLECVQDMDHENMFWYRQDPGLGLRLIYFSYDVKMKEKGDIPEGYSVSREKKERFSLILESASTNQTSMYLCASSLYDTQYFGPGTRLTVL.

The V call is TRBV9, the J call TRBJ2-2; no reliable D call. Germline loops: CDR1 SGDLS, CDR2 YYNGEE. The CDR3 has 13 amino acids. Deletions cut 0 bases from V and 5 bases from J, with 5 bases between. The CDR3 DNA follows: TGTGCCAGCAGCGTAGGAAGGACCGGGGAGCTGTTTTTT. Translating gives CASSVGRTGELFF.

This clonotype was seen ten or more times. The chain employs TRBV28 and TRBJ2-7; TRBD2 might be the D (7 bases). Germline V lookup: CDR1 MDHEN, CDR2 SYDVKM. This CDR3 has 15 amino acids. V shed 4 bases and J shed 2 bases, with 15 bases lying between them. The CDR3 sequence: CASSSQGGGTYEQYF. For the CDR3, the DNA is TGTGCCAGCAGTTCCCAGGGAGGGGGGACCTACGAGCAGTACTTC. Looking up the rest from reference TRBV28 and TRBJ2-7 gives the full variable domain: DVKVTQSSRYLVKRTGEKVFLECVQDMDHENMFWYRQDPGLGLRLIYFSYDVKMKEKGDIPEGYSVSREKKERFSLILESASTNQTSMYLCASSSQGGGTYEQYFGPGTRLTVT.

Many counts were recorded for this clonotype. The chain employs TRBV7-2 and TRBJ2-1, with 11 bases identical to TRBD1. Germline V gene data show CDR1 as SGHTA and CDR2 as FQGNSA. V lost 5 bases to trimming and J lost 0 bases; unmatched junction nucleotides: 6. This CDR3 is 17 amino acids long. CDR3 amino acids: CASSPRGTGGSYNEQFF. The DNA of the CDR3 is TGTGCCAGCAGCCCCCGGGGGACAGGGGGCTCCTACAATGAGCAGTTCTTC.

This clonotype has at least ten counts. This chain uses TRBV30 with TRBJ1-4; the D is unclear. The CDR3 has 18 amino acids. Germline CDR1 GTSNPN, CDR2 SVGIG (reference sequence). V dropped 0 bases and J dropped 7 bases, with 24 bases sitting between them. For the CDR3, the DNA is TGTGCCTGGAGTGTACGACGGACCTTCCCCCCTGAACGTGAAAAACTGTTTTTT. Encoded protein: CAWSVRRTFPPEREKLFF. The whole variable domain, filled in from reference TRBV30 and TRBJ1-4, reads SQTIHQWPATLVQPVGSPLSLECTVEGTSNPNLYWYRQAAGRGLQLLFYSVGIGQISSEVPQNLSASRPQDRQFILSSKKLLLSDSGFYLCAWSVRRTFPPEREKLFFGSGTQLSVL.

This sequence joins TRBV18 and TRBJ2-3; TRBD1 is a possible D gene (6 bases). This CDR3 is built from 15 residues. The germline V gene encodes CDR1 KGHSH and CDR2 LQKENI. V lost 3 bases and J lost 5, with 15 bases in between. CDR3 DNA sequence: TGTGCCAGCTCACCGGTCCTGGGGGCGGGAGATACGCAGTATTTT. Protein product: CASSPVLGAGDTQYF.

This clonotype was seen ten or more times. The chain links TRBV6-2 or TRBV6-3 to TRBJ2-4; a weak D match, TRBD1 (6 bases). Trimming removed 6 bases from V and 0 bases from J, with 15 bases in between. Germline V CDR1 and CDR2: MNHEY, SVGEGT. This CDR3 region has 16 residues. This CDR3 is CASRTGTTLAKNIQYF. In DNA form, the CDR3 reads TGTGCCAGCAGAACCGGGACAACTCTAGCCAAAAACATTCAGTACTTC.

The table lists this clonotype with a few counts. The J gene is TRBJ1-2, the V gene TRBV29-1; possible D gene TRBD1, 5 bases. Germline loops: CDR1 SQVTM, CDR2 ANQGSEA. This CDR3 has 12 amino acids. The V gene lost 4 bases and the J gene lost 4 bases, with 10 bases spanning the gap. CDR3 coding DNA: TGCAGCGTTGCGTCCGGGGGCTATGGCTACACCTTC. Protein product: CSVASGGYGYTF.

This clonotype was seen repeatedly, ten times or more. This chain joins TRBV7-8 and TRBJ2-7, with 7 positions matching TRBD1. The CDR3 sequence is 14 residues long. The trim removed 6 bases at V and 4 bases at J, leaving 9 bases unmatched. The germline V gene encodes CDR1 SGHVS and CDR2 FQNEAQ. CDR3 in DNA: TGTGCCAGCAGTCTCCGGGACAGCATATACGAGCAGTACTTC. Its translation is CASSLRDSIYEQYF.